Below, 19 T cell receptor beta chains from the same sample are listed, as sequenced in a study of neurological immune-mediated disorders. TCRdb reprocessed the 5' RACE reads via MiXCR and lists one record per CDR3 protein. The repertoire holds tens of thousands of distinct CDR3 sequences, over 12% seen once, with about a quarter in the top ten. The sequenced material came from PBMCs. These TCRs come from a woman in her 50s with HTLV-1-associated myelopathy (HAM/TSP).

Ten or more counts support this clonotype. The gene calls are TRBV20-1 and TRBJ1-2; 10 bases agree with TRBD1. The V and J ends lost 6 bases and 1 base, in that order; junction bases with no gene match: 14. The germline gives CDR1 DFQATT, CDR2 SNEGSKA (reference sequence). The CDR3 runs 17 residues. The CDR3 coding sequence is TGCAGTGCCACTAGGTCGGGACAGGGGTTTTATAACTATGGCTACACCTTC. This codes for CSATRSGQGFYNYGYTF.

There are many counts of this clonotype. This chain uses TRBV3-1 with TRBJ2-1, with D uncertain. CDR3 length: 15 amino acids. Between the trimmed V and J ends, which lost 2 bases and 8 bases, there was a span of 16 bases. Germline lookup yields CDR1 LGHDT and CDR2 YNNKEL (reference sequence). The CDR3 DNA is TGTGCCAGCAGCCAACGAACCCCTTGGACCGATGAGCAGTTCTTC. Translation gives CASSQRTPWTDEQFF.

This clonotype was picked up many times. This chain joins TRBV18 and TRBJ2-5; TRBD2 is a possible D gene (5 bases). Germline assignment: CDR1 KGHSH and CDR2 LQKENI. This CDR3 has 13 amino acids. V lost 0 bases, J lost 5 bases, and 7 bases lay in between. DNA of the CDR3: TGTGCCAGCTCACCACCCCCGGGGGAGACCCAGTACTTC. Protein sequence: CASSPPPGETQYF.

This clonotype has a count of ten or more. This sequence joins TRBV16 and TRBJ1-4; 10 bases fit TRBD1. Germline V gene sequence: CDR1 KGHSY, CDR2 FQNENV. CDR3 length: 14 residues. The V and J ends lost 4 bases and 8 bases, in that order; junction bases with no gene match: 4. The chain's CDR3 is CASSPRTGGEKLFF. Written as DNA, the CDR3 is TGTGCCAGCAGCCCTCGGACAGGGGGAGAAAAACTGTTTTTT.

This clonotype was seen a few times. The junction does not match germline at one end; this may be a read error. This chain joins TRBV9 and TRBJ1-1; no firm D call. CDR1 and CDR2 (germline): SGDLS, YYNGEE. The CDR3 covers 14 residues. CDR3 nucleotide sequence: TGTGACAGCAGCGTAGGTGCAATGAACACTGAAGATTTCTTT. Protein: CDSSVGAMNTEDFF.

This clonotype was counted many times. This rearrangement joins TRBV24-1 to TRBJ2-1; D unresolved. Looked up from germline, CDR1 is KGHDR and CDR2 is SFDVKD. Between the trimmed V and J ends, which lost 9 bases and 6 bases, there was a span of 11 bases. The CDR3 extends over 12 amino acids. The DNA for the CDR3 is TGTGCCACCGCCCAGGCAGTCAATGAGCAGTTCTTC. It translates to CATAQAVNEQFF.

This clonotype was counted many times. The CDR3 DNA sequence: TGCAGTGCTAGATCGGACAGGGATGAAGAGACCCAGTACTTC. It translates to CSARSDRDEETQYF. The rearrangement joins TRBV20-1 to TRBJ2-5, with 8 positions matching TRBD1. Germline V lookup: CDR1 DFQATT, CDR2 SNEGSKA (reference sequence). V was clipped by 2 bases and J by 3 bases; unmatched bases: 5. CDR3 length equals 14 residues.

The J gene is TRBJ1-1, the V gene TRBV7-3, with unresolved D. Germline-derived CDR1 and CDR2 are SGHTA and FQGTGA. Trimming removed 1 base from V and 0 bases from J, with 9 bases in between. The CDR3 has 15 amino acids. The CDR3 sequence: CASSLMWSMNTEAFF. The CDR3 coding sequence is TGTGCCAGCAGCTTAATGTGGAGTATGAACACTGAAGCTTTCTTT.

This chain joins TRBV20-1 and TRBJ2-1, with 9 bases matching TRBD1. This CDR3 has 15 amino acids. V was pared by 7 bases and J by 6 bases, with 13 bases of the junction left unmatched. CDR1 is DFQATT, CDR2 SNEGSKA, per germline (reference sequence). CDR3 in amino acids: CSVASGTGIGNEQFF. CDR3 coding DNA: TGCAGTGTGGCCTCAGGGACAGGGATTGGCAATGAGCAGTTCTTC.

V and J are TRBV5-1 and TRBJ2-3; no firm D call. Trimming left V 4 bases short and J 6 bases short, with 15 bases between. Germline-derived CDR1 and CDR2 are SGHRS and YFSETQ. The CDR3 extends over 14 amino acids. CDR3 nucleotides: TGCGCCAGCAGCGAAGGATCCTCAAGGGATACGCAGTATTTT. Its protein product is CASSEGSSRDTQYF.

This clonotype was picked up many times. The chain has TRBV29-1 and TRBJ1-2; D ambiguous. The V gene lost 2 bases and the J gene lost 4 bases, with 8 bases spanning the gap. From germline, CDR1 is SQVTM and CDR2 ANQGSEA. The CDR3 is 12 residues long. The CDR3 coding sequence is TGCAGCGTTGAAAAGGGTACCTATGGCTACACCTTC. Its translation: CSVEKGTYGYTF.

This clonotype has ten or more counts. The rearrangement uses TRBV12-3 or TRBV12-4 and TRBJ1-2, with D uncertain. Deletions cut 3 bases from V and 4 bases from J, with 15 bases between. CDR3 length: 15 amino acids. The CDR3 spells CASSLEGLLLYGYTF. In DNA, the CDR3 is TGTGCCAGCAGTTTGGAGGGCCTCCTTCTCTATGGCTACACCTTC.

This clonotype has a count of ten or more. CDR3 residues: CASSQDKGLPPWEQFF. The CDR3 DNA follows: TGCGCCAGCAGCCAAGATAAGGGACTACCCCCCTGGGAGCAGTTCTTC. The chain carries TRBV4-3 and TRBJ2-1; 7 bases align to TRBD2. The CDR3 has 16 amino acids. V lost 0 bases, J lost 10 bases, and 12 bases stayed unmatched. Looked up from germline, CDR1 is LGHNA and CDR2 is YSLEER.

This clonotype was seen many times. The chain is built from TRBV5-1 and TRBJ2-2; no clear D gene. The V gene's germline CDR1 is SGHRS and CDR2 YFSETQ. The CDR3 extends over 13 amino acids. V was cut by 10 bases and J by 2 bases, with 12 bases left in between. Here the CDR3 DNA reads TGCGCCGCGGCAGGAGCAAACACCGGGGAGCTGTTTTTT. Translation gives CAAAGANTGELFF.

The J gene is TRBJ2-7, the V gene TRBV7-9; D possibly matches TRBD1 or TRBD2 (5 bases each). Per the germline V gene, CDR1 is SEHNR and CDR2 is FQNEAQ (reference sequence). V shed 5 bases and J shed 3 bases, with 20 bases lying between them. The length of the CDR3 is 16 residues. The CDR3 reads CASSPTSVGAYYEQYF. The CDR3 bases are TGTGCCAGCAGCCCTACCTCGGTCGGGGCTTACTACGAGCAGTACTTC.

This clonotype was counted many times. This rearrangement joins TRBV27 to TRBJ1-2, with 7 nucleotides matching TRBD1. Germline trimming cut 5 bases from V and 6 bases from J; bases unmatched to any gene: 9. The CDR3 has 14 amino acids. From germline, CDR1 is MNHEY and CDR2 SMNVEV (reference sequence). CDR3 nucleotides: TGTGCCAGCAGTCTCCACGACAGGGCAGATGGCTACACCTTC. Protein: CASSLHDRADGYTF.

This clonotype came up many times. The V gene is TRBV28, the J gene TRBJ2-7, with 10 bases fitting TRBD2. V dropped 7 bases and J dropped 5; count of bases not matched to a gene: 8. The CDR3 extends over 14 amino acids. Germline V CDR1 and CDR2: MDHEN, SYDVKM. The CDR3 sequence is CASTLAGELHEQYV. The CDR3 DNA reads as TGTGCCAGCACCCTAGCGGGGGAGCTCCACGAGCAGTACGTC.

This clonotype is a singleton in its sample. The chain is built from TRBV27 and TRBJ1-2, with D perhaps matching TRBD1 (5 bases). Between the trimmed V and J ends, which lost 10 bases and 5 bases, there was a span of 23 bases. This CDR3 is 15 amino acids long. Germline lookup yields CDR1 MNHEY and CDR2 SMNVEV (reference sequence). The CDR3 DNA reads as TGTGCCAACAGCCCCTCCAAGGGGTTGGGATATGGCTACACCTTC. As protein: CANSPSKGLGYGYTF.

This clonotype came up many times. The V and J genes are TRBV11-2 and TRBJ1-3; D is perhaps TRBD1 (5 bases). V lost 2 bases and J lost 4, with 15 bases in between. The CDR3 runs 16 residues. CDR1 SGHAT and CDR2 FQNNGV come from the germline V gene. The CDR3 loop is CASSLNAGGSGNTIYF. The CDR3 region has the DNA TGTGCCAGCAGCTTAAATGCGGGGGGATCGGGAAACACCATATATTTT.